The rows below give T cell receptor beta chains drawn from one sample of a study of blood T cell repertoires in COVID-19. Only in-frame clones appear in the TCRdb table, and some are missing; sequencing was by immunoSEQ multiplex PCR. The sample holds some 170,000 clones, approximately 83% seen once. The sequencing sample was made of peripheral blood. The receptors were gathered from an elderly woman with active or convalescent COVID-19. CDR3s include the opening cysteine and the closing phenylalanine or tryptophan. The order of the fields is CDR3 protein, V gene, J gene.

cdr3_aa: CATSKKTGVNQPQHF
v_call: TRBV24-1
j_call: TRBJ1-5

cdr3_aa: CASTTINRGPSTDTQYF
v_call: TRBV11-2
j_call: TRBJ2-3

cdr3_aa: CASSPSTGRETQYF
v_call: TRBV18
j_call: TRBJ2-5

cdr3_aa: CASSQDRAGYTF
v_call: TRBV6-5
j_call: TRBJ1-2

cdr3_aa: CASSRDRGNTEAFF
v_call: TRBV7-2
j_call: TRBJ1-1

cdr3_aa: CASQGGRANEKLFF
v_call: TRBV5-1
j_call: TRBJ1-4

cdr3_aa: CSASTVMNTEAFF
v_call: TRBV29-1
j_call: TRBJ1-1

cdr3_aa: CASSPESSYGYTF
v_call: TRBV10-2
j_call: TRBJ1-2

cdr3_aa: CASSEGPRDGGYTF
v_call: TRBV6-1
j_call: TRBJ1-2

cdr3_aa: CASSSAQGTSNQPQHF
v_call: TRBV5-5
j_call: TRBJ1-5

cdr3_aa: CASGMGQHYNSPLHF
v_call: TRBV6-5
j_call: TRBJ1-6

cdr3_aa: CASSPDRNTGELFF
v_call: TRBV27
j_call: TRBJ2-2

cdr3_aa: CASIHTNRDRDDYEQYF
v_call: TRBV21-1
j_call: TRBJ2-7

cdr3_aa: CASSPANRDSLNTEAFF
v_call: TRBV18
j_call: TRBJ1-1

cdr3_aa: CASSSPGHPDEQYF
v_call: TRBV5-4
j_call: TRBJ2-7

cdr3_aa: CASSSRDREGHGYTF
v_call: TRBV6-2/TRBV6-3
j_call: TRBJ1-2

cdr3_aa: CASSVSSGTANYGYTF
v_call: TRBV6-1
j_call: TRBJ1-2

cdr3_aa: CASSDRGLYNEQFF
v_call: TRBV6-4
j_call: TRBJ2-1

cdr3_aa: CASSVSPDRERQPQHF
v_call: TRBV2
j_call: TRBJ1-5

cdr3_aa: CASSLDTGRNTEAFF
v_call: TRBV11-3
j_call: TRBJ1-1

cdr3_aa: CASSPQPRGQEQPQHF
v_call: TRBV7-8
j_call: TRBJ1-5

cdr3_aa: CASRREGLYGYTF
v_call: TRBV6-5
j_call: TRBJ1-2

cdr3_aa: CAWSVGGSETQYF
v_call: TRBV30
j_call: TRBJ2-5

cdr3_aa: CASSLDGTEAFF
v_call: TRBV5-6
j_call: TRBJ1-1

cdr3_aa: CSASRQGLNEKLFF
v_call: TRBV20-1
j_call: TRBJ1-4

cdr3_aa: CASSLASGGAYEQYF
v_call: TRBV7-2
j_call: TRBJ2-7

cdr3_aa: CASSSGSKRHPGYTF
v_call: TRBV28
j_call: TRBJ1-2

cdr3_aa: CASSLFRRDRRILELFF
v_call: TRBV27
j_call: TRBJ2-2

cdr3_aa: CASSQARGTREKLFF
v_call: TRBV3-1/TRBV3-2
j_call: TRBJ1-4

cdr3_aa: CSALGTAYEQYF
v_call: TRBV29-1
j_call: TRBJ2-7

cdr3_aa: CASIKGGNGEKLFF
v_call: TRBV28
j_call: TRBJ1-4

cdr3_aa: CASSPLGLAGGSSYNEQFF
v_call: TRBV27
j_call: TRBJ2-1

cdr3_aa: CASSLPGTGANQPQHF
v_call: TRBV19
j_call: TRBJ1-5

cdr3_aa: CASSVRLLDTQYF
v_call: TRBV10-1
j_call: TRBJ2-3

cdr3_aa: CASSPVASSYEQYF
v_call: TRBV7-6
j_call: TRBJ2-7

cdr3_aa: CASSPGTSGALAKNIQYF
v_call: TRBV9
j_call: TRBJ2-4

cdr3_aa: CASSTGRGAGNTIYF
v_call: TRBV19
j_call: TRBJ1-3

cdr3_aa: CASSQQENTEAFF
v_call: TRBV5-1
j_call: TRBJ1-1

cdr3_aa: CASSPNQAEKAFF
v_call: TRBV18
j_call: TRBJ1-1

cdr3_aa: CASSYSLILTGGEQYF
v_call: TRBV6-2/TRBV6-3
j_call: TRBJ2-7

cdr3_aa: CASSYSERGSLGYTF
v_call: TRBV6-5
j_call: TRBJ1-2

cdr3_aa: CASSRGTQETQYF
v_call: TRBV7-2
j_call: TRBJ2-5

cdr3_aa: CASTPNPGSGANVLTF
v_call: TRBV27
j_call: TRBJ2-6

cdr3_aa: CASRPIQNSGNTIYF
v_call: TRBV19
j_call: TRBJ1-3

cdr3_aa: CASSLMTLRTDTQYF
v_call: TRBV5-1
j_call: TRBJ2-3

cdr3_aa: CASSYSVDRAYEQYF
v_call: TRBV6-5
j_call: TRBJ2-7

cdr3_aa: CASNFYGNTEAFF
v_call: TRBV27
j_call: TRBJ1-1

cdr3_aa: CASSQGVEDPGELFF
v_call: TRBV4-3
j_call: TRBJ2-2

cdr3_aa: CASSEALQGAGELFF
v_call: TRBV2
j_call: TRBJ2-2

cdr3_aa: CASSKRTGGHTEAFF
v_call: TRBV19
j_call: TRBJ1-1

cdr3_aa: CASSSRVVGGGYEQYF
v_call: TRBV5-5
j_call: TRBJ2-7

cdr3_aa: CASSLILGSGELFF
v_call: TRBV5-1
j_call: TRBJ2-2

cdr3_aa: CASSLAQGRAFF
v_call: TRBV12-3/TRBV12-4
j_call: TRBJ1-1

cdr3_aa: CASSQLGAGYGYTF
v_call: TRBV14
j_call: TRBJ1-2

cdr3_aa: CASSQAYGTGGWGADTGELFF
v_call: TRBV4-3
j_call: TRBJ2-2

cdr3_aa: CASSQGGSGNTIYF
v_call: TRBV11-3
j_call: TRBJ1-3

cdr3_aa: CASSPQLAGGSDEQFF
v_call: TRBV19
j_call: TRBJ2-1

cdr3_aa: CASSHDRDSYNEQFF
v_call: TRBV7-8
j_call: TRBJ2-1

cdr3_aa: CASGETGGGPDTQYF
v_call: TRBV19
j_call: TRBJ2-3